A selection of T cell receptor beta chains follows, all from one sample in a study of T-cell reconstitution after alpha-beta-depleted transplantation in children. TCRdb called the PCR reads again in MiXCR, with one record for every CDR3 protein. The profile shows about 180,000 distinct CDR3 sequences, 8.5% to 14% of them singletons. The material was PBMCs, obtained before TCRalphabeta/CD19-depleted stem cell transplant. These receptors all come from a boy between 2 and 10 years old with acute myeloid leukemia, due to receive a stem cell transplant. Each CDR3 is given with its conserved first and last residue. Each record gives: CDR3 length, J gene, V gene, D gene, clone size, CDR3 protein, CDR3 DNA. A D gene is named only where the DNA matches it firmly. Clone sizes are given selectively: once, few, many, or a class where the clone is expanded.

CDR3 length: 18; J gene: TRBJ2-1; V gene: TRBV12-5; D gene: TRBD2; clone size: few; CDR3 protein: CASGLGKNGTRVFNEQFF; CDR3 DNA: TGTGCTAGTGGTTTGGGTAAGAACGGGACTAGGGTTTTCAATGAGCAGTTCTTC
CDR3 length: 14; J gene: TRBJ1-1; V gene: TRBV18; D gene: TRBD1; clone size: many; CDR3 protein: CASSPTGFDTEAFF; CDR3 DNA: TGTGCCAGCTCACCGACAGGGTTTGATACTGAAGCTTTCTTT
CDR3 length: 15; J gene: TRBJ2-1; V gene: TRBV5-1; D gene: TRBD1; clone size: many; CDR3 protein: CASSRQQGAQNEQFF; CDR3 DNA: TGCGCCAGCAGCAGGCAGCAGGGGGCGCAAAATGAGCAGTTCTTC
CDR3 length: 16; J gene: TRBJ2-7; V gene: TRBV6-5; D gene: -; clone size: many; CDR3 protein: CASSSPGTSFAYEQYF; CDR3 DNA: TGTGCCAGCAGTTCCCCAGGGACTTCGTTTGCCTACGAGCAGTACTTC
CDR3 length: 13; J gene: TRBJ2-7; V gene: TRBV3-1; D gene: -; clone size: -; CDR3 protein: CASSQSDIYEQYF; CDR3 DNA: TGTGCCAGCAGCCAATCCGACATCTACGAGCAGTACTTC
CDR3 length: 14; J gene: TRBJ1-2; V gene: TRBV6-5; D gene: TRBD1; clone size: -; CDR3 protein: CASSYVTGGDGYTF; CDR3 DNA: TGTGCGAGCAGTTACGTGACAGGGGGCGATGGCTACACCTTC
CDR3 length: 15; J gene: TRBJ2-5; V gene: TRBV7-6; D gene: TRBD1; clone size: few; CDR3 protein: CASSSGTGAQETQYF; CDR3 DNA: TGTGCCAGCAGCTCCGGGACAGGGGCTCAAGAGACCCAGTACTTC
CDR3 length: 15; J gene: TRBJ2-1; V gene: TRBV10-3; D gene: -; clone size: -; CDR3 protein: CAISERSSSYNEQFF; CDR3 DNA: TGTGCCATCAGTGAGAGGTCTAGCTCCTACAATGAGCAGTTCTTC
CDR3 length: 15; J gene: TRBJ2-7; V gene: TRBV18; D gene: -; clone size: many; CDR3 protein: CASSAESGPSYEQYF; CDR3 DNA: TGTGCCAGCTCAGCCGAGAGCGGCCCCTCCTACGAGCAGTACTTC
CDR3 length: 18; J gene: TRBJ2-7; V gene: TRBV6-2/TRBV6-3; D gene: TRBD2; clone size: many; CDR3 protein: CASSYSPSGSANSYEQYF; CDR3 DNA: TGTGCCAGCAGTTACTCTCCCAGCGGGAGTGCTAACTCCTACGAGCAGTACTTC
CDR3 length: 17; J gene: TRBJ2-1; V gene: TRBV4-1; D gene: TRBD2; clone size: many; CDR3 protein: CASSQARAGEAYNEQFF; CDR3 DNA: TGCGCCAGCAGCCAAGCGAGAGCGGGAGAGGCCTACAATGAGCAGTTCTTC
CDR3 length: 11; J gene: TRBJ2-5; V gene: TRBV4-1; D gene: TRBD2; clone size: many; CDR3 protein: CASGGVKTQYF; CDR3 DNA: TGCGCCAGCGGGGGGGTTAAGACCCAGTACTTC
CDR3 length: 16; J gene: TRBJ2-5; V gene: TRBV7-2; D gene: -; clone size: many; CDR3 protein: CASSLARGPRRETQYF; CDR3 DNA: TGTGCCAGCAGCTTAGCGCGGGGGCCGAGGCGAGAGACCCAGTACTTC
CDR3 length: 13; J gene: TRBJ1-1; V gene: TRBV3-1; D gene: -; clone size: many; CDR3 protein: CASSHRAVTEAFF; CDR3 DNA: TGTGCCAGCAGTCACAGGGCCGTCACTGAAGCTTTCTTT
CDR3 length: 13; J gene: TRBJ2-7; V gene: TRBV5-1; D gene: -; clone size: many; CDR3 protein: CASSFGGGYEQYF; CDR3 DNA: TGCGCCAGCAGCTTTGGAGGTGGGTACGAGCAGTACTTC
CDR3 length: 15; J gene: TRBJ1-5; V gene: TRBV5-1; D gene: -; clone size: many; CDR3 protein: CASSLNPSAGQPQHF; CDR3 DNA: TGCGCCAGCAGCTTAAACCCCTCGGCGGGTCAGCCCCAGCATTTT
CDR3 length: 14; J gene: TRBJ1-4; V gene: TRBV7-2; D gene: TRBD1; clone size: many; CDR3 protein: CASSSTGGGEKLFF; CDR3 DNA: TGTGCCAGCAGCTCGACAGGGGGGGGTGAAAAACTGTTTTTT
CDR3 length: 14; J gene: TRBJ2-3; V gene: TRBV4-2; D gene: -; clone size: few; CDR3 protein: CASSQGLRADTQYF; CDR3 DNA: TGTGCCAGCAGCCAAGGTTTAAGGGCAGATACGCAGTATTTT
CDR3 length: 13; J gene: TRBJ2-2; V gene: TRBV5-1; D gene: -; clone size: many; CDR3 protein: CASSPPEAGELFF; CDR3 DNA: TGCGCCAGCAGCCCCCCTGAGGCCGGGGAGCTGTTTTTT
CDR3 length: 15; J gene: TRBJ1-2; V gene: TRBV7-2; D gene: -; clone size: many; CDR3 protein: CASSLSGAEDYGYTF; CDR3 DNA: TGTGCCAGCAGCCTTAGCGGGGCAGAGGACTATGGCTACACCTTC
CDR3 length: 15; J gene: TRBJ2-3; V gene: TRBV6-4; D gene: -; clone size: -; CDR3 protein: CASSDGPRRTDTQYF; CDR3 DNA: TGTGCCAGCAGTGACGGGCCTAGGAGGACAGATACGCAGTATTTT
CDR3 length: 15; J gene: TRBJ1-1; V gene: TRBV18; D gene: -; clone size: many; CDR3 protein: CASSPLGVGNTEAFF; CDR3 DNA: TGTGCCAGCTCACCATTAGGGGTGGGGAACACTGAAGCTTTCTTT
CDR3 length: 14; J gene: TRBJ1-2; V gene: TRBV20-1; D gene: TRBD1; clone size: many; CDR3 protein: CSALTGETNYGYTF; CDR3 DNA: TGCAGTGCCCTGACAGGGGAGACTAACTATGGCTACACCTTC
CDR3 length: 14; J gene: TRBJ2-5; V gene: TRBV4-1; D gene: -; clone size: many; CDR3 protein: CASSRINIRETQYF; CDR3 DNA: TGCGCCAGCAGTCGTATAAACATTCGGGAGACCCAGTACTTC
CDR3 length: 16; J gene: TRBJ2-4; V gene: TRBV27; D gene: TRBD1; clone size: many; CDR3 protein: CASSRQGAAAKNIQYF; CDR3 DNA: TGTGCCAGCAGTCGACAGGGGGCGGCGGCCAAAAACATTCAGTACTTC
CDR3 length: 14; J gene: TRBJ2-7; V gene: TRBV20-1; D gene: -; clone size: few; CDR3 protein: CSLGGDLAGQEQYF; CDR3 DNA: TGCAGTCTCGGTGGGGACCTTGCGGGGCAAGAGCAGTACTTC
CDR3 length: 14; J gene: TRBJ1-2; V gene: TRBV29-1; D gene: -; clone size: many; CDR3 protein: CSVGGQDTPYGYTF; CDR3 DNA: TGCAGCGTTGGTGGTCAGGACACTCCCTATGGCTACACCTTC
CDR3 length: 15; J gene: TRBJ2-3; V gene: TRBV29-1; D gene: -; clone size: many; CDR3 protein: CSAGKRGMSTDTQYF; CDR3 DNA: TGCAGCGCGGGGAAGCGCGGGATGTCGACAGATACGCAGTATTTT
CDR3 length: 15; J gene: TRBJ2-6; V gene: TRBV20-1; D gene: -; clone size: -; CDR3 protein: CSARDVVSGANVLTF; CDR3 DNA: TGCAGTGCTAGAGATGTTGTCTCTGGGGCCAACGTCCTGACTTTC
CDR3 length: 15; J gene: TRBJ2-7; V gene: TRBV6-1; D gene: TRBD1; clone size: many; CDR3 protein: CASRKDRVGLREQYF; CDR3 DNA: TGTGCCAGCAGGAAAGACAGGGTTGGACTTCGGGAGCAGTACTTC
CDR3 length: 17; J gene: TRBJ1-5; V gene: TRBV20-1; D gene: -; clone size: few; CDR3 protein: CCASARGWQNSNQPQHF; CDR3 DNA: TGCTGTGCTAGCGCCCGGGGATGGCAGAATAGCAATCAGCCCCAGCATTTT
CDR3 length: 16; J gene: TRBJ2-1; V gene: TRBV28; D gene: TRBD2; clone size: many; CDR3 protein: CASSLISGTSYNEQFF; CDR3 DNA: TGTGCCAGCAGTTTAATATCCGGGACTAGCTACAATGAGCAGTTCTTC